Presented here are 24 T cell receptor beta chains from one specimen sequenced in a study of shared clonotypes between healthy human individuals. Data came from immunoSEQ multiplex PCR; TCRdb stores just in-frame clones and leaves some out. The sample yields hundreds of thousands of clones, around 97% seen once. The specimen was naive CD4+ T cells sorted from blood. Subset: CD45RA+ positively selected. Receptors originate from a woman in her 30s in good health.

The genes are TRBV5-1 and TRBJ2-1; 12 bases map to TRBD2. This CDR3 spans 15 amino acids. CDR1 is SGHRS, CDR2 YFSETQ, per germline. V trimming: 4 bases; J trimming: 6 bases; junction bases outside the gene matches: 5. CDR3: CASSRTSGEGNEQFF. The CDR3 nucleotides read TGCGCCAGCAGCCGGACTAGCGGGGAGGGCAATGAGCAGTTCTTC.

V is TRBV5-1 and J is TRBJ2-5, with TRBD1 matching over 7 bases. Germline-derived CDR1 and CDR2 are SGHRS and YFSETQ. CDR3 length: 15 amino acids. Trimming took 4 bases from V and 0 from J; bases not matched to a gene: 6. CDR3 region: CASSPRDSDQETQYF. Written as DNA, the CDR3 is TGCGCCAGCAGCCCCCGGGACAGCGACCAAGAGACCCAGTACTTC.

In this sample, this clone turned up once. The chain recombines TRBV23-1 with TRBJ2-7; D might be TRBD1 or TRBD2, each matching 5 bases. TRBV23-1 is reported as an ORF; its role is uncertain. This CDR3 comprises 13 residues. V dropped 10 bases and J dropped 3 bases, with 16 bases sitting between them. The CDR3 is CAKRGRNVYEQYF. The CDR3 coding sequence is TGCGCCAAAAGGGGACGGAACGTCTACGAGCAGTACTTC.

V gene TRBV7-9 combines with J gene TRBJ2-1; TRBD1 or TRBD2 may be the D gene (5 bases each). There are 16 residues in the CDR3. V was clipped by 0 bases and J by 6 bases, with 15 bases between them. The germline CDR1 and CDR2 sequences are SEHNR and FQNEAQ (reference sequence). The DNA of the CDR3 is TGTGCCAGCAGCTTAGCTCGGGGCCTCCCTCGCAATGAGCAGTTCTTC. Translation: CASSLARGLPRNEQFF.

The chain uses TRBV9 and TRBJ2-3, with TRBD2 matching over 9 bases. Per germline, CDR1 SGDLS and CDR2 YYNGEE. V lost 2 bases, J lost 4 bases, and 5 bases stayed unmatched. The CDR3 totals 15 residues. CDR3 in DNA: TGTGCCAGCAGCGTTGTTAGCGGGAGTGCAGATACGCAGTATTTT. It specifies CASSVVSGSADTQYF.

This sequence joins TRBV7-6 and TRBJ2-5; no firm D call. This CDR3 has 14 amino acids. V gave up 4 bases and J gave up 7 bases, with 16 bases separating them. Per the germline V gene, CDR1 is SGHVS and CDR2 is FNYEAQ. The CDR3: CASSSNMGLGTQYF. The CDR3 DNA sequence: TGTGCCAGCAGCTCAAACATGGGATTAGGGACCCAGTACTTC. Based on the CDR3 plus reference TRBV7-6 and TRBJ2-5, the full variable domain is GAGVSQSPRYKVTKRGQDVALRCDPISGHVSLYWYRQALGQGPEFLTYFNYEAQQDKSGLPNDRFSAERPEGSISTLTIQRTEQRDSAMYRCASSSNMGLGTQYFGPGTRLLVL.

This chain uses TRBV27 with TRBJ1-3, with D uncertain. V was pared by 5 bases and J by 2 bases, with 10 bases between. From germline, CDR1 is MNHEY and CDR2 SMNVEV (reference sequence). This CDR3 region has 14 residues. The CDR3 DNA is TGTGCCAGCAGTATGCGGGGAACTGGAAACACCATATATTTT. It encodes CASSMRGTGNTIYF.

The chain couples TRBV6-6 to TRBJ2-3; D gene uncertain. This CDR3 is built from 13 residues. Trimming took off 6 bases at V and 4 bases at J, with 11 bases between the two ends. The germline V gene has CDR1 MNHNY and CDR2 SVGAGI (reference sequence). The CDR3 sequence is CASSKRSADTQYF. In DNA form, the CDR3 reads TGTGCCAGCAGCAAACGGAGTGCAGATACGCAGTATTTT.

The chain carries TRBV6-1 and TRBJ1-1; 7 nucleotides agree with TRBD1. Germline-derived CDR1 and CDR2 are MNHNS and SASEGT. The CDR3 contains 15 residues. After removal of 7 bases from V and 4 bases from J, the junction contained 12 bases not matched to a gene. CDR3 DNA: TGTGCCAGCAACGACAGGGCTAACCCGCCCACTGAAGCTTTCTTT. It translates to CASNDRANPPTEAFF.

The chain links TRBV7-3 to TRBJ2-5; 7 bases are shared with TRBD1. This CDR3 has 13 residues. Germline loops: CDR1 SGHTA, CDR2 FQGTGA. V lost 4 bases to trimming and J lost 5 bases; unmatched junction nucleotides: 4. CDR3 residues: CASSSGQPETQYF. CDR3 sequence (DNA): TGTGCCAGCAGCTCGGGACAGCCGGAGACCCAGTACTTC.

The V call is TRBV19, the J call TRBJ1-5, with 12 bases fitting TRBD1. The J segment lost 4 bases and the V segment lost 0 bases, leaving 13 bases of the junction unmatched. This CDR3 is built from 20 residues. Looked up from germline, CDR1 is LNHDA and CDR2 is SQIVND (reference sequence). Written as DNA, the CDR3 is TGTGCCAGTAGTATAGAACCGGGACAGGGGGCGGCGGCGGAAAATCAGCCCCAGCATTTT. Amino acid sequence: CASSIEPGQGAAAENQPQHF.

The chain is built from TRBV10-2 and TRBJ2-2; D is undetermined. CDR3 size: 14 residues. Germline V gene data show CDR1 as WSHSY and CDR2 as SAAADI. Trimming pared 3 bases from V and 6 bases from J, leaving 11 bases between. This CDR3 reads CASSDLPTAGELFF. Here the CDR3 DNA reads TGCGCCAGCAGTGATTTACCTACGGCCGGGGAGCTGTTTTTT.

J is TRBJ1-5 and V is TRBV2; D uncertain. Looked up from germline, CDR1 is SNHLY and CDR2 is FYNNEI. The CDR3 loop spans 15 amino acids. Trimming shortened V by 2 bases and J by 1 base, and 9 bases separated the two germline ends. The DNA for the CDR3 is TGTGCCAGCAGTGAACTAATGGTCAGCAATCAGCCCCAGCATTTT. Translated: CASSELMVSNQPQHF.

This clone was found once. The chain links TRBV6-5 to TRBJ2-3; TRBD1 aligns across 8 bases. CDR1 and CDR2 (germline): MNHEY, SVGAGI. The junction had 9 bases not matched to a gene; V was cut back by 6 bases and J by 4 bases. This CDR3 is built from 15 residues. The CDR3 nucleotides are TGTGCCAGCAGCAGACAGGGGACAAGGCCAGATACGCAGTATTTT. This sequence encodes CASSRQGTRPDTQYF.

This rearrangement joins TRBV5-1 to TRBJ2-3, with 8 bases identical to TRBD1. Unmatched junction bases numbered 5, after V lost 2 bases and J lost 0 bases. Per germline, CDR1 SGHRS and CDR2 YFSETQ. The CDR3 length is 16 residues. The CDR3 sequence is CASSFIGQGSTDTQYF. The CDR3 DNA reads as TGCGCCAGCAGCTTCATCGGACAGGGAAGCACAGATACGCAGTATTTT.

CDR3 loop: CASSIKEGGFMNEKLFF. The CDR3 coding sequence is TGTGCCAGCAGCATCAAAGAGGGGGGCTTTATGAATGAAAAACTGTTTTTT. This sequence joins TRBV21-1 and TRBJ1-4. TRBV21-1 represents a pseudogene. This CDR3 spans 17 amino acids.

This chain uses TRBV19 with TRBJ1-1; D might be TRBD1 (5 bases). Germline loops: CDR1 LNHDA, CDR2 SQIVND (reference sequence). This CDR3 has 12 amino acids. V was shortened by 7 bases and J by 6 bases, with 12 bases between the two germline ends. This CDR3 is CASMRRAAEAFF. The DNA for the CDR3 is TGTGCCAGTATGCGCAGGGCCGCTGAAGCTTTCTTT.

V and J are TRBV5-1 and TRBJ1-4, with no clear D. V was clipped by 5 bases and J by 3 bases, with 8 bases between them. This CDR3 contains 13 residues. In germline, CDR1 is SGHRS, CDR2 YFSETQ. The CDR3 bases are TGCGCCAGCAGAGGGCCTTCTAATGAAAAACTGTTTTTT. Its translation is CASRGPSNEKLFF.

The CDR3 spells CASSEEVALAEQYF. The CDR3 DNA is TGTGCCAGCAGTGAAGAGGTGGCTTTGGCCGAGCAGTACTTC. The V call is TRBV2, the J call TRBJ2-7, with D unresolved. Germline V gene data show CDR1 as SNHLY and CDR2 as FYNNEI. Trimming stripped 1 base from V and 6 bases from J, with 13 bases between. CDR3 length equals 14 residues.

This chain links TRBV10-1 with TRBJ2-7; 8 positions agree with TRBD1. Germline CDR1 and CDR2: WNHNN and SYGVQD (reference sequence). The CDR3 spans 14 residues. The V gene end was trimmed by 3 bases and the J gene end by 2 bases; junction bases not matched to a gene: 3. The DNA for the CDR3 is TGCGCCAGCAGTGAAGGACAGGGTCCCTACGAGCAGTACTTC. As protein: CASSEGQGPYEQYF.

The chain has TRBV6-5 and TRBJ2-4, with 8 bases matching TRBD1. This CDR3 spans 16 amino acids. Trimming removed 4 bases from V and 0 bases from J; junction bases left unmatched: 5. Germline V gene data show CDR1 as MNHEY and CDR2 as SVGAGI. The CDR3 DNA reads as TGTGCCAGCAGTTTGGACAGGGTCAAAGCCAAAAACATTCAGTACTTC. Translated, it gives CASSLDRVKAKNIQYF.

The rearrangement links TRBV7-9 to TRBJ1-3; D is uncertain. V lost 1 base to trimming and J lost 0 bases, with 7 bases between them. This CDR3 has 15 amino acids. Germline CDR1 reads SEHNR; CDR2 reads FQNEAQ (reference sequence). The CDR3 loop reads CASSLGPLSGNTIYF. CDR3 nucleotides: TGTGCCAGCAGCTTAGGCCCCCTCTCTGGAAACACCATATATTTT. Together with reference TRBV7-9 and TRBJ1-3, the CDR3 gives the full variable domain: DTGVSQNPRHKITKRGQNVTFRCDPISEHNRLYWYRQTLGQGPEFLTYFQNEAQLEKSRLLSDRFSAERPKGSFSTLEIQRTEQGDSAMYLCASSLGPLSGNTIYFGEGSWLTVV.

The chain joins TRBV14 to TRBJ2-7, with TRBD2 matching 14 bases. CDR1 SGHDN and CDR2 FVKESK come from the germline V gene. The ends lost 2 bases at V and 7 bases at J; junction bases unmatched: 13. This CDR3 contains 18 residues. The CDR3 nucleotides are TGTGCCAGCAGCCAACTCCTCCCCCCGGGACTAGCGGGAGATGAGCAGTACTTC. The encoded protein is CASSQLLPPGLAGDEQYF.

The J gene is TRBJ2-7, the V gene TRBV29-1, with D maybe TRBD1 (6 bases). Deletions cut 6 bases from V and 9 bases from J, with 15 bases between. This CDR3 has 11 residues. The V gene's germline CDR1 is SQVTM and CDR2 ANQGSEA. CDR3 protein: CSVSTGKRQYF. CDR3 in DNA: TGCAGCGTGTCAACAGGGAAGAGGCAGTACTTC.